These T cell receptor beta chains were read from a single sample in a study of T cells in localized non-small cell lung cancer. TCRdb keeps only in-frame clones here, not all; method: immunoSEQ multiplex PCR. The table includes over 50,000 clones, about 90% detected once. The material was peripheral blood, obtained before any cancer treatment. These receptors were obtained from a woman aged 35-70 years with stage I lung adenocarcinoma. The CDR3 runs from the conserved cysteine through the conserved F or W. The order of the fields is J gene, D gene, clone size, V gene, CDR3 protein, CDR3 DNA. The D gene is left open where the match is weak. Where a row states a size, it is once, few, many or the class of an expanded clone; other rows omit it.

TRBJ1-4,-,-,TRBV7-9,CASSPIGTFATNEKLFF,TGTGCCAGCAGCCCGATTGGGACATTTGCAACTAATGAAAAACTGTTTTTT
TRBJ1-5,-,-,TRBV6-5,CASRNLQGHNQPQHF,TGTGCCAGCAGAAACCTTCAGGGCCACAATCAGCCCCAGCATTTT
TRBJ1-5,-,once,TRBV7-2,CASSLAGRGREPQHF,TGTGCCAGCAGCTTAGCAGGCAGGGGACGAGAGCCCCAGCATTTT
TRBJ2-5,TRBD1,-,TRBV7-2,CASSSGQGETQYF,TGTGCCAGCAGCTCTGGACAGGGGGAGACCCAGTACTTC
TRBJ2-5,TRBD2,-,TRBV5-6,CASSLVGGSDQETQYF,TGTGCCAGCAGCTTGGTAGGCGGGAGTGATCAAGAGACCCAGTACTTC
TRBJ2-7,-,-,TRBV7-2,CASSSYLASYEQYF,TGTGCCAGCAGCTCTTACTTAGCGAGCTACGAGCAGTACTTC
TRBJ2-3,-,-,TRBV4-3,CASSQVAGADTQYF,TGCGCCAGCAGCCAAGTAGCCGGGGCAGATACGCAGTATTTT
TRBJ2-5,TRBD2,-,TRBV27,CASSSSQGLAGGPSQETQYF,TGTGCCAGCAGTTCCTCCCAAGGACTAGCGGGAGGGCCTAGCCAAGAGACCCAGTACTTC
TRBJ2-7,-,-,TRBV11-2,CASSLGDAYEQYF,TGTGCCAGCAGCTTGGGGGACGCCTACGAGCAGTACTTC
TRBJ2-2,TRBD1,-,TRBV10-3,CAISAATGGAGTGELFF,TGTGCCATCAGTGCCGCGACAGGGGGCGCGGGCACCGGGGAGCTGTTTTTT
TRBJ2-3,-,-,TRBV7-2,CASSEFTDTQYF,TGTGCCAGCAGCGAGTTCACAGATACGCAGTATTTT
TRBJ2-2,TRBD2,-,TRBV27,CASSPPAGGVGELFF,TGTGCCAGCAGCCCCCCGGCGGGGGGGGTCGGGGAGCTGTTTTTT
TRBJ1-1,TRBD1,-,TRBV7-2,CASSFDRVNTEAFF,TGTGCCAGCAGCTTCGACAGGGTGAACACTGAAGCTTTCTTT
TRBJ1-6,TRBD1,-,TRBV2,CASSEKGPQGADSPLHF,TGTGCCAGCAGTGAAAAGGGCCCACAGGGGGCCGACTCACCCCTCCACTTT
TRBJ2-7,-,-,TRBV6-1,CASIREPSEQYF,TGTGCCAGCATCCGGGAGCCGTCGGAGCAGTACTTC
TRBJ1-3,-,-,TRBV7-6,CASSLGHSPYKSSGNTIYF,TGTGCCAGCAGCCTGGGGCACAGTCCATACAAGAGCTCTGGAAACACCATATATTTT
TRBJ1-1,-,once,TRBV27,CASSLRVLHTEAFF,TGTGCCAGCAGTTTAAGGGTACTTCACACTGAAGCTTTCTTT
TRBJ1-3,-,-,TRBV5-5,CASTEWGDYSGNTIYF,TGTGCCAGCACCGAGTGGGGGGACTACTCTGGAAACACCATATATTTT
TRBJ2-1,TRBD1,-,TRBV29-1,CSVPPDRGPDEQFF,TGCAGCGTTCCCCCGGACAGGGGGCCCGATGAGCAGTTCTTC
TRBJ2-5,-,-,TRBV7-9,CASSFAGGQQTQYF,TGTGCCAGCAGCTTTGCCGGGGGGCAACAGACCCAGTACTTC
TRBJ2-6,-,-,TRBV7-3,CASSVNMDSSGANVLTF,TGTGCCAGCAGCGTTAACATGGACAGCTCTGGGGCCAACGTCCTGACTTTC
TRBJ2-6,-,once,TRBV6-5,CASSFGMSGANVLTF,TGTGCCAGCAGTTTTGGCATGTCTGGGGCCAACGTCCTGACTTTC
TRBJ2-4,-,-,TRBV7-2,CASSLDPGRPKNIQYF,TGTGCCAGCAGCTTAGATCCAGGCAGGCCCAAAAACATTCAGTACTTC
TRBJ1-1,-,once,TRBV9,CASSLRDKEAFF,TGTGCCAGCAGCCTCCGGGACAAAGAAGCTTTCTTT
TRBJ1-6,TRBD1,-,TRBV30,CAWSVRWVTGSGSPLHF,TGTGCCTGGAGTGTACGTTGGGTGACAGGGTCTGGTTCACCCCTCCACTTT
TRBJ1-5,-,-,TRBV28,CASSALGSWDQPQHF,TGTGCCAGCAGTGCGTTGGGGTCATGGGATCAGCCCCAGCATTTT
TRBJ2-5,TRBD2,-,TRBV4-3,CASSQDRGGRTETQYF,TGCGCCAGCAGCCAAGATCGAGGCGGGAGAACGGAGACCCAGTACTTC
TRBJ1-2,-,once,TRBV6-6,CASSYSGTDGYTF,TGTGCCAGCAGTTACTCAGGGACCGATGGCTACACCTTC
TRBJ2-1,-,-,TRBV2,CASSVGNWGNEQFF,TGTGCCAGCAGTGTCGGTAATTGGGGTAATGAGCAGTTCTTC
TRBJ1-6,-,-,TRBV11-2,CASSFSGWSSYNSPLHF,TGTGCCAGCAGCTTCTCCGGTTGGAGCTCCTATAATTCACCCCTCCACTTT
TRBJ2-1,-,-,TRBV18,CASSPGHNEQFF,TGTGCCAGCTCACCAGGTCACAATGAGCAGTTCTTC
TRBJ2-2,TRBD1,-,TRBV5-1,CASRAGTGDTGELFF,TGCGCCAGCAGAGCCGGGACAGGGGACACCGGGGAGCTGTTTTTT
TRBJ1-4,-,once,TRBV7-8,CASSLARGPNEKLFF,TGTGCCAGCAGCTTAGCGCGAGGTCCTAATGAAAAACTGTTTTTT
TRBJ2-5,TRBD2,-,TRBV7-2,CASSLGLRAGGQTQYF,TGTGCCAGCAGCTTAGGGCTCAGGGCGGGGGGACAGACCCAGTACTTC
TRBJ1-5,-,-,TRBV5-1,CASSFTSDQPQHF,TGCGCCAGCAGCTTCACGTCCGATCAGCCCCAGCATTTT
TRBJ2-3,TRBD2,once,TRBV19,CASSIGASGSTDTQYF,TGTGCCAGTAGTATCGGTGCTAGCGGGAGCACAGATACGCAGTATTTT
TRBJ1-2,-,-,TRBV19,CASSVSDYGYTF,TGTGCCAGTAGTGTATCAGACTATGGCTACACCTTC
TRBJ1-2,-,once,TRBV15,CATSRARTGTGYTF,TGTGCCACCAGCAGAGCCCGTACAGGGACTGGCTACACCTTC
TRBJ2-7,TRBD2,-,TRBV27,CASSLRVRREGYEQYF,TGTGCCAGCAGTTTAAGAGTGCGGCGGGAGGGTTACGAGCAGTACTTC
TRBJ2-3,TRBD2,-,TRBV6-5,CASSYGAGGTDTQYF,TGTGCCAGCAGTTACGGGGCGGGGGGCACAGATACGCAGTATTTT
TRBJ1-5,-,-,TRBV28,CASSWTDSNQPQHF,TGTGCCAGCAGTTGGACAGATAGCAATCAGCCCCAGCATTTT
TRBJ2-5,-,-,TRBV7-2,CASSLASQETQYF,TGTGCCAGCAGCTTAGCATCCCAAGAGACCCAGTACTTC
TRBJ2-1,TRBD2,-,TRBV5-8,CASTGLAGGYNEQFF,TGTGCCAGCACCGGACTAGCGGGAGGCTACAATGAGCAGTTCTTC
TRBJ1-1,-,-,TRBV28,CASSPGGLESNTEAFF,TGTGCCAGCAGCCCCGGAGGCCTAGAAAGTAACACTGAAGCTTTCTTT